These 25 T cell receptor beta chains share one sample of origin, sequenced in a study of cytomegalovirus exposure and HLA in healthy donors. Vbeta (60) and Jbeta (13) primers were used in the PCR. Assay: immunoSEQ multiplex PCR; the TCRdb copy retains only in-frame clones and omits some. The table lists some 170,000 clones, 70% to 85% of them singletons. The sample was PBMCs. These receptor sequences come from a human donor in good health.

V usage is TRBV2 and J usage is TRBJ1-1; TRBD1 matches at 7 bases. CDR1 and CDR2 (germline): SNHLY, FYNNEI. The length of the CDR3 is 15 residues. J gave up 1 base and V 7 bases, and 9 bases lay outside the gene matches. CDR3 amino acids: CASKIRQGANTEAFF. The CDR3 DNA sequence: TGTGCCAGCAAAATTCGACAGGGCGCGAACACTGAAGCTTTCTTT.

In its sample, this clone was seen a few times. The chain carries TRBV6-6 and TRBJ1-4; D gene unclear. Germline V gene sequence: CDR1 MNHNY, CDR2 SVGAGI (reference sequence). Trimming stripped 8 bases from V and 4 bases from J, with 11 bases between. CDR3 length: 13 amino acids. The CDR3 spells CASRNGLNEKLFF. The CDR3 nucleotides are TGTGCCAGCCGGAACGGACTTAATGAAAAACTGTTTTTT.

The chain combines TRBV11-2 with TRBJ1-4; D remains unclear. The CDR3 sequence is 15 residues long. The germline gives CDR1 SGHAT, CDR2 FQNNGV. Trimming cost V 3 bases and J 8 bases, with 16 bases left between them. The CDR3 nucleotides read TGTGCCAGCAGCTTTATCAGGTCCAGGCGAGAAAAACTGTTTTTT. The encoded protein is CASSFIRSRREKLFF. Based on the CDR3 plus reference TRBV11-2 and TRBJ1-4, the full variable domain is EAGVAQSPRYKIIEKRQSVAFWCNPISGHATLYWYQQILGQGPKLLIQFQNNGVVDDSQLPKDRFSAERLKGVDSTLKIQPAKLEDSAVYLCASSFIRSRREKLFFGSGTQLSVL.

This rearrangement joins TRBV7-2 to TRBJ2-3; 7 nucleotides match TRBD2. V gave up 1 base and J gave up 0 bases; unmatched junction bases: 1. CDR3 length equals 15 residues. Germline values: CDR1 SGHTA, CDR2 FQGNSA. Here the CDR3 reads CASSLVAGSTDTQYF. DNA of the CDR3: TGTGCCAGCAGCTTAGTAGCGGGTAGCACAGATACGCAGTATTTT.

Only a few counts were recorded for this clone. The V gene is TRBV9, the J gene TRBJ1-4; 7 nucleotides align to TRBD1. Germline V gives CDR1 SGDLS, CDR2 YYNGEE. Trimming cost V 3 bases and J 0 bases; bases outside gene matches: 8. There are 17 residues in the CDR3. CDR3 amino acids: CASSAQGGLATNEKLFF. The DNA for the CDR3 is TGTGCCAGCAGCGCCCAGGGGGGACTTGCAACTAATGAAAAACTGTTTTTT.

This clone was detected once. This chain joins TRBV5-1 and TRBJ1-1; tentatively, D is TRBD1 (6 bases). With 0 bases removed from V and 5 bases from J, the gap between germline ends came to 11 bases. The CDR3 loop spans 14 amino acids. Per germline, CDR1 SGHRS and CDR2 YFSETQ. This CDR3 is CASSLDPRGTEAFF. DNA for the CDR3: TGCGCCAGCAGCTTGGATCCAAGGGGGACTGAAGCTTTCTTT.

The chain couples TRBV7-2 to TRBJ1-2; D call uncertain. The germline V and J ends were trimmed by 5 bases and 8 bases, with 21 bases remaining between them. In germline, CDR1 is SGHTA, CDR2 FQGNSA. There are 15 residues in the CDR3. CDR3 loop: CASSARRDGSGGYTF. For the CDR3, the DNA is TGTGCCAGCAGCGCCCGGAGGGATGGCTCGGGGGGCTACACCTTC.

This chain links TRBV7-8 with TRBJ2-7; perhaps TRBD2 as D (6 bases). The CDR3 contains 15 residues. V was pared by 2 bases and J by 7 bases, with 18 bases between. Per germline, CDR1 SGHVS and CDR2 FQNEAQ. In DNA form, the CDR3 reads TGTGCCAGCAGCTTAACGGGAAGGGTGGAGGGTGAGCAGTACTTC. Protein sequence: CASSLTGRVEGEQYF. Full variable domain (outside the CDR3, taken from reference TRBV7-8 and TRBJ2-7): GAGVSQSPRYKVAKRGQDVALRCDPISGHVSLFWYQQALGQGPEFLTYFQNEAQLDKSGLPSDRFFAERPEGSVSTLKIQRTQQEDSAVYLCASSLTGRVEGEQYFGPGTRLTVT.

CDR3 nucleotides: TGCGCCAGCAGCTTGGCAGGCAGGGGGCATCCCGGGGAGCTGTTTTTT. It encodes CASSLAGRGHPGELFF. The J gene is TRBJ2-2, the V gene TRBV5-1, with 8 bases fitting TRBD1. Germline-derived CDR1 and CDR2 are SGHRS and YFSETQ. V was pared by 0 bases and J by 6 bases, with 7 bases of the junction left unmatched. The CDR3 runs 16 residues.

The chain carries TRBV7-8 and TRBJ2-2; 11 bases line up with TRBD2. From germline, CDR1 is SGHVS and CDR2 FQNEAQ. CDR3 length: 18 residues. J lost 1 base, V lost 1 base, and 5 bases had no gene match. The CDR3 DNA follows: TGTGCCAGCAGCTTAGGGCTAGCGGGGGGTTTGAACACCGGGGAGCTGTTTTTT. Protein sequence: CASSLGLAGGLNTGELFF. The whole variable domain, remainder taken from reference TRBV7-8 and TRBJ2-2, is GAGVSQSPRYKVAKRGQDVALRCDPISGHVSLFWYQQALGQGPEFLTYFQNEAQLDKSGLPSDRFFAERPEGSVSTLKIQRTQQEDSAVYLCASSLGLAGGLNTGELFFGEGSRLTVL.

The genes are TRBV7-9 and TRBJ2-5, with D perhaps matching TRBD1 (6 bases). Germline CDR1 SEHNR, CDR2 FQNEAQ (reference sequence). Trimming took 3 bases from V and 5 from J, leaving 10 bases between them. The CDR3 runs to 13 residues. The CDR3, as DNA: TGTGCCAGCAGCTTTCAGGGGTTGGAGACCCAGTACTTC. Encoded protein: CASSFQGLETQYF.

About this clone: Distinct nucleotide sequences in the sample also encode this CDR3. This rearrangement joins TRBV9 to TRBJ2-2, with 8 positions matching TRBD2. In germline, CDR1 is SGDLS, CDR2 YYNGEE. CDR3 length: 15 amino acids. The V and J ends lost 0 bases and 4 bases, in that order; junction bases with no gene match: 2. The CDR3 DNA is TGTGCCAGCAGCGTAGGGCTAGCGGGCACCGGGGAGCTGTTTTTT. Protein product: CASSVGLAGTGELFF.

The chain is built from TRBV6-5 and TRBJ2-3, with 8 bases that match TRBD1. With V trimmed by 0 bases and J by 5 bases, 7 bases remained unmatched. The CDR3 extends over 16 amino acids. CDR1 is MNHEY and CDR2 is SVGAGI in the germline V gene. CDR3 bases: TGTGCCAGCAGTTACTCTGGGACAGGCAATTTAGATACGCAGTATTTT. It is translated as CASSYSGTGNLDTQYF.

V and J are TRBV5-4 and TRBJ1-1; 7 bases map to TRBD1. Losses at the gene ends were 4 bases for V and 1 base for J; bases not matched to a gene: 7. The CDR3 runs to 15 residues. Germline V lookup: CDR1 SGHNT, CDR2 YYREEE (reference sequence). The CDR3 DNA reads as TGTGCCAGCAGCCGAGGGGGCCCCTCGAACACTGAAGCTTTCTTT. Translation: CASSRGGPSNTEAFF.

This clone was seen just once. The genes are TRBV25-1 and TRBJ1-1; D is undetermined. CDR1 is MGHDK and CDR2 is SYGVNS in the germline V gene. Trimming left V 3 bases short and J 2 bases short, with 10 bases between. The CDR3 length is 14 residues. CDR3 sequence: CASSDSDFNTEAFF. As DNA, the CDR3 is TGTGCCAGCAGTGATTCTGACTTCAACACTGAAGCTTTCTTT.

The chain combines TRBV5-1 with TRBJ2-7; 7 bases agree with TRBD1. The CDR3 loop spans 16 amino acids. V dropped 2 bases and J dropped 5; count of bases not matched to a gene: 13. CDR1 SGHRS and CDR2 YFSETQ come from the germline V gene. In DNA, the CDR3 is TGCGCCAGCAGCTTCGCTGGACAGGCTCTCATCGACGAGCAGTACTTC. Translating it yields CASSFAGQALIDEQYF.

DNA for the CDR3: TGCGCCAGCAGCGCTAGCGGGGGACCTAGCACAGATACGCAGTATTTT. Amino acids: CASSASGGPSTDTQYF. The chain has TRBV5-1 and TRBJ2-3; 10 bases agree with TRBD2. Trimming took 4 bases from V and 0 from J; bases not matched to a gene: 5. The germline V gene has CDR1 SGHRS and CDR2 YFSETQ. This CDR3 is built from 16 residues.

This clone showed up just a few times. The rearrangement links TRBV6-1 to TRBJ2-7, with 9 bases lining up with TRBD1. The germline V gene has CDR1 MNHNS and CDR2 SASEGT. CDR3 length: 14 amino acids. Trimming cost V 3 bases and J 7 bases; bases outside gene matches: 7. For the CDR3, the DNA is TGTGCCAGCAGTGATTGGACAGGGGCGGGGGAGCAGTACTTC. Translation gives CASSDWTGAGEQYF.

This rearrangement joins TRBV10-3 to TRBJ2-6; D is uncertain. Germline V lookup: CDR1 ENHRY, CDR2 SYGVKD. V was shortened by 6 bases and J by 4 bases, with 13 bases between the two germline ends. The CDR3 spans 15 residues. The CDR3 DNA reads as TGTGCCATCAGCAAGACTCCCCCGGGGGCCAACGTCCTGACTTTC. Amino acids: CAISKTPPGANVLTF.

The chain combines TRBV6-5 with TRBJ1-1, with D unresolved. The V end lost 5 bases, the J end lost 5 bases, and 12 bases lay between the germline ends. The germline gives CDR1 MNHEY, CDR2 SVGAGI. There are 13 residues in the CDR3. Here the CDR3 DNA reads TGTGCCAGCAGTGAAGCGAGGAGGACTGAAGCTTTCTTT. This gives the protein CASSEARRTEAFF.

In its sample, this clone was seen once. The chain employs TRBV2 and TRBJ2-5; tentatively, D is TRBD1 (5 bases). The germline V and J ends were trimmed by 7 bases and 2 bases, with 14 bases remaining between them. Germline lookup yields CDR1 SNHLY and CDR2 FYNNEI. CDR3 size: 14 residues. CDR3 bases: TGTGCCAGCAATGAGGAACAGGCGCAAGAGACCCAGTACTTC. As protein: CASNEEQAQETQYF.

This clone has just one count. The chain uses TRBV15 and TRBJ1-1; 9 bases align to TRBD1. The CDR3 has 14 residues. Germline trimming cut 3 bases from V and 7 bases from J; bases unmatched to any gene: 6. Looked up from germline, CDR1 is LNHNV and CDR2 is YYDKDF (reference sequence). CDR3 region: CATSRTGGTREAFF. The CDR3 DNA is TGTGCCACCAGCAGGACAGGGGGAACCCGTGAAGCTTTCTTT.

The V call is TRBV5-1, the J call TRBJ2-7; 10 positions agree with TRBD2. V lost 4 bases to trimming and J lost 2 bases; unmatched junction nucleotides: 9. Germline assignment: CDR1 SGHRS and CDR2 YFSETQ. The length of the CDR3 is 16 residues. The CDR3 here is CASSLTSGALPYEQYF. The CDR3 nucleotides read TGCGCCAGCAGCCTAACTAGCGGGGCCCTACCCTACGAGCAGTACTTC.

The chain joins TRBV6-6 to TRBJ1-2; D remains ambiguous. The germline CDR1 and CDR2 sequences are MNHNY and SVGAGI (reference sequence). With 5 bases removed from V and 0 bases from J, the gap between germline ends came to 7 bases. This CDR3 spans 13 amino acids. DNA for the CDR3: TGTGCCAGCAGTCCCGACACTAACTATGGCTACACCTTC. This translates into CASSPDTNYGYTF.

The table lists this clone with a few counts. The chain recombines TRBV10-1 with TRBJ2-3; D remains ambiguous. The ends were cut back, 0 bases at V and 4 bases at J, with 11 bases in the middle. There are 15 residues in the CDR3. Germline V gives CDR1 WNHNN, CDR2 SYGVQD (reference sequence). For the CDR3, the DNA is TGCGCCAGCAGTGAGTCGATGACTCACGCAGATACGCAGTATTTT. Amino acid sequence: CASSESMTHADTQYF.